The 13 T cell receptor beta chains below all came from one sample that was sequenced in a study of T cell repertoires in cytomegalovirus infection. TCRdb re-analysed the reads in MiXCR, keeping a single row per CDR3 protein. Of around 140,000 distinct CDR3 sequences in the sample, 6.5% are singletons; the top ten hold over 15%. Source material: PBMCs. These receptors came from a human donor in good health (CMV status not recorded). Some clones in this sample may be carry-over from other donors' samples.

This clonotype occurred many times. The chain carries TRBV4-2 and TRBJ2-6; a possible D gene is TRBD1 (6 bases). Looked up from germline, CDR1 is LGHNA and CDR2 is YNFKEQ. The CDR3 runs to 16 residues. Between the trimmed V and J ends, which lost 3 bases and 0 bases, there was a span of 9 bases. For the CDR3, the DNA is TGTGCCAGCAGCCAGGAGGACAGCTCTGGGGCCAACGTCCTGACTTTC. The encoded protein is CASSQEDSSGANVLTF.

Only a few counts were recorded for this clonotype. The CDR3 protein is CASSLNAGGRYEQYF. Here the CDR3 DNA reads TGTGCCAGCAGCTTAAACGCGGGGGGGCGGTACGAGCAGTACTTC. The chain joins TRBV7-2 to TRBJ2-7; 9 bases are shared with TRBD2. V was clipped by 2 bases and J by 4 bases; unmatched bases: 6. Germline CDR1 reads SGHTA; CDR2 reads FQGNSA. This CDR3 region has 15 residues.

This clonotype was counted at least ten times. The CDR3 DNA follows: TGTGCCAGCAGCATGCTAGCGGACAGCACAGATACGCAGTATTTT. Residues: CASSMLADSTDTQYF. The chain combines TRBV7-2 with TRBJ2-3; TRBD2 matches 7 bases. Germline CDR1 SGHTA, CDR2 FQGNSA. J was trimmed by 0 bases and V by 5 bases; bases with no gene match: 5. The CDR3 has 15 amino acids.

The rearrangement joins TRBV12-5 to TRBJ2-7, with D perhaps given as TRBD1 or TRBD2 (5 bases each). The V gene's germline CDR1 is LGHNT and CDR2 FRNRAP. Trimming removed 5 bases from V and 3 bases from J, with 14 bases in between. The CDR3 totals 14 residues. The chain's CDR3 is CASGPRDGLYEQYF. In DNA, the CDR3 is TGTGCTAGTGGTCCTCGGGACGGTCTCTACGAGCAGTACTTC. Based on the CDR3 plus reference TRBV12-5 and TRBJ2-7, the full variable domain is DARVTQTPRHKVTEMGQEVTMRCQPILGHNTVFWYRQTMMQGLELLAYFRNRAPLDDSGMPKDRFSAEMPDATLATLKIQPSEPRDSAVYFCASGPRDGLYEQYFGPGTRLTVT.

This clonotype has a handful of counts. The V gene is TRBV6-2 or TRBV6-3, the J gene TRBJ2-5, with D uncertain. The germline V gene encodes CDR1 MNHEY and CDR2 SVGEGT. The CDR3 consists of 16 residues. The ends were cut back, 6 bases at V and 5 bases at J, with 22 bases in the middle. Here the CDR3 DNA reads TGTGCCAGCAGCACTCCGACTCTGGCGGCTATGGAGACCCAGTACTTC. Its protein is CASSTPTLAAMETQYF.

This clonotype was recorded a few times. The chain is built from TRBV5-4 and TRBJ2-3, with D tentatively TRBD1 (6 bases). V gave up 3 bases and J gave up 4 bases, with 12 bases separating them. Germline assignment: CDR1 SGHNT and CDR2 YYREEE (reference sequence). The CDR3 covers 14 residues. In DNA, the CDR3 is TGTGCCAGCAGCTCAGGACAGACAGCAGATACGCAGTATTTT. Protein product: CASSSGQTADTQYF.

This clonotype was counted ten times or more. The gene calls are TRBV20-1 and TRBJ1-1; tentatively, D is TRBD1 (5 bases). With 6 bases removed from V and 0 bases from J, the gap between germline ends came to 11 bases. Germline lookup yields CDR1 DFQATT and CDR2 SNEGSKA (reference sequence). The CDR3 spans 13 residues. The CDR3 sequence is CSADPGVNTEAFF. In DNA form, the CDR3 reads TGCAGTGCCGACCCGGGGGTGAACACTGAAGCTTTCTTT.

This chain links TRBV19 with TRBJ2-1, with D possibly matching TRBD2 (7 bases). The length of the CDR3 is 15 residues. Germline CDR1 reads LNHDA; CDR2 reads SQIVND (reference sequence). The ends were cut back, 7 bases at V and 8 bases at J, with 21 bases in the middle. CDR3: CASKRGGGRHDEQFF. CDR3 bases: TGTGCCAGTAAAAGGGGAGGGGGTCGCCACGATGAGCAGTTCTTC.

This clonotype has more than one count but fewer than ten. The rearrangement links TRBV28 to TRBJ1-5; 8 bases are shared with TRBD1. This CDR3 comprises 13 residues. The V segment lost 5 bases and the J segment 5 bases; nucleotides outside the gene matches: 2. The V gene's germline CDR1 is MDHEN and CDR2 SYDVKM. CDR3 sequence reads: CASSAGGDQPQHF. The CDR3 region has the DNA TGTGCCAGCAGTGCAGGGGGCGATCAGCCCCAGCATTTT.

This clonotype showed up many times. The chain links TRBV28 to TRBJ2-7, with D maybe TRBD2 (5 bases). V lost 6 bases, J lost 2 bases, and 11 bases lay in between. Germline-derived CDR1 and CDR2 are MDHEN and SYDVKM. CDR3 size: 13 residues. The CDR3 nucleotides read TGTGCCAGCAGACTAGACGTACCCTACGAGCAGTACTTC. It is translated as CASRLDVPYEQYF.

This chain joins TRBV11-3 and TRBJ2-1; no clear D. Germline V lookup: CDR1 SGHNT, CDR2 YENEEA. V was shortened by 2 bases and J by 1 base, with 12 bases between the two germline ends. The CDR3 runs 16 residues. The CDR3 region has the DNA TGTGCCAGCAGCTTAAACGCCTGGGGATCCTACAATGAGCAGTTCTTC. Translating gives CASSLNAWGSYNEQFF.

This clonotype was recorded at least ten times. The chain joins TRBV7-3 to TRBJ2-2; 9 nucleotides align to TRBD2. The CDR3 is 16 residues long. Germline V gives CDR1 SGHTA, CDR2 FQGTGA. V trimming: 1 base; J trimming: 4 bases; junction bases outside the gene matches: 4. The CDR3 loop is CASSLRAGGPTGELFF. DNA of the CDR3: TGTGCCAGCAGCTTAAGGGCGGGGGGGCCCACCGGGGAGCTGTTTTTT.

Remarks on this clonotype: A much larger clone differs by one base, so this may be a read error. The rearrangement uses TRBV6-1 and TRBJ2-3; no reliable D call. V was cut by 4 bases and J by 7 bases, with 15 bases left in between. Germline-derived CDR1 and CDR2 are MNHNS and SASEGT. CDR3 length: 14 amino acids. The CDR3 sequence is CASSVHPQRNTQYF. DNA of the CDR3: TGTGCCAGCAGTGTACACCCCCAACGCAATACGCAGTATTTT.